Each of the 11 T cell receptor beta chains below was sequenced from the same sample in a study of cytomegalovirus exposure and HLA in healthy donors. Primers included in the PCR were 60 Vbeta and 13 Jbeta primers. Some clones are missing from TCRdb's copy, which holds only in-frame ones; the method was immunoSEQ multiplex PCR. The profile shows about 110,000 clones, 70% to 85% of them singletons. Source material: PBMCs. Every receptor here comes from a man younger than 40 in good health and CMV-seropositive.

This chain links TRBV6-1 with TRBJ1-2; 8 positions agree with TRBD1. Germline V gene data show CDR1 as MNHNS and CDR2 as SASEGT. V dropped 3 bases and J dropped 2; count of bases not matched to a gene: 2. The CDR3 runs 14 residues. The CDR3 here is CASSDRTGNYGYTF. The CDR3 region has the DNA TGTGCCAGCAGTGACAGGACAGGGAACTATGGCTACACCTTC.

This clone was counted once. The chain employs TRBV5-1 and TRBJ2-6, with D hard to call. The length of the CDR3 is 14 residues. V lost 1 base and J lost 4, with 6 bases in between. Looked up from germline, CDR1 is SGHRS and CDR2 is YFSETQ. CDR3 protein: CASSLSSGANVLTF. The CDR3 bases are TGCGCCAGCAGCTTGTCAAGCGGGGCCAACGTCCTGACTTTC.

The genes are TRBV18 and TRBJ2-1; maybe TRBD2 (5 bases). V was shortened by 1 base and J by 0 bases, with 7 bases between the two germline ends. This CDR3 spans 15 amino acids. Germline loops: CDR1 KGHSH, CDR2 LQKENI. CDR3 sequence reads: CASSPRGSSYNEQFF. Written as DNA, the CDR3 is TGTGCCAGCTCACCACGAGGGAGCTCCTACAATGAGCAGTTCTTC.

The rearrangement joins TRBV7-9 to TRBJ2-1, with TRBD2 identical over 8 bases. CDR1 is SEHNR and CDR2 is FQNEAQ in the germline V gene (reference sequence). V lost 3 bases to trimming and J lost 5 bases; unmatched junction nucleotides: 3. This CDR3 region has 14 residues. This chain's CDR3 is CASSFGGADNEQFF. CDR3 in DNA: TGTGCCAGCAGCTTCGGGGGGGCGGACAATGAGCAGTTCTTC.

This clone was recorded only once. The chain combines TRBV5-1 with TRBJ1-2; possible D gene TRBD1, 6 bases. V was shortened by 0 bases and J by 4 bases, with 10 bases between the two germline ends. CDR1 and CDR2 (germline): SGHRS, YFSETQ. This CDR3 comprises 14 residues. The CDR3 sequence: CASSLDRVAYGYTF. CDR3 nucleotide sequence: TGCGCCAGCAGCTTGGACAGGGTGGCCTATGGCTACACCTTC.

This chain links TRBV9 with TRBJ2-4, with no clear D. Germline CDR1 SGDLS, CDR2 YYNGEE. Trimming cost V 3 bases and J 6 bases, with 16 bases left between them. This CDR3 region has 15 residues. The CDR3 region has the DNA TGTGCCAGCAGCGCAGGCCGTGGTCCCGCAAACATTCAGTACTTC. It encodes CASSAGRGPANIQYF.

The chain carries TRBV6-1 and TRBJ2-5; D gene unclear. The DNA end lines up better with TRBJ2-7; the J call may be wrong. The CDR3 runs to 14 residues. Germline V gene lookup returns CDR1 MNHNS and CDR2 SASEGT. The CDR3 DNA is TGTGCCAGCAGTGAAGCGTCGCCCGTTTACGAGCAGTACTTC. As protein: CASSEASPVYEQYF.

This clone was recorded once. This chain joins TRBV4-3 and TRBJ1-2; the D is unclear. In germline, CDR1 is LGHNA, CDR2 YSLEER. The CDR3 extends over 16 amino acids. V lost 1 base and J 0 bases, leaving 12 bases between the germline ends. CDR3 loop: CASSQAVRRPNYGYTF. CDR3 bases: TGCGCCAGCAGCCAAGCGGTCAGGCGACCTAACTATGGCTACACCTTC.

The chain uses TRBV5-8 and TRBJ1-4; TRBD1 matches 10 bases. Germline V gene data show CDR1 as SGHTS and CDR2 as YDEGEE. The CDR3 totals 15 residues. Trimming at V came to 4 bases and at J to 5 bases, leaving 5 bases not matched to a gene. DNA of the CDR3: TGTGCCAGCAGCCAGACGGGACAGGGGAATGAAAAACTGTTTTTT. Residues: CASSQTGQGNEKLFF.

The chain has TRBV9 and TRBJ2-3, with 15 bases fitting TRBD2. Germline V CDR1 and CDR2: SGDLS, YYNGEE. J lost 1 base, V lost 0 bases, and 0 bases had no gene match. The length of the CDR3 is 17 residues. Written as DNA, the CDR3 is TGTGCCAGCAGCGTAGGGACTAGCGGGGGGGGCACAGATACGCAGTATTTT. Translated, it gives CASSVGTSGGGTDTQYF.

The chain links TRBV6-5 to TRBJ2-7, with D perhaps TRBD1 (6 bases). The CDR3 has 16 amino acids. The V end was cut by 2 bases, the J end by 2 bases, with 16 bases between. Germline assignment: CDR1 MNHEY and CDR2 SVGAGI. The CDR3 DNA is TGTGCCAGCAGTTACAGCTGGGTTGGGGGCGCCTACGAGCAGTACTTC. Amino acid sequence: CASSYSWVGGAYEQYF.